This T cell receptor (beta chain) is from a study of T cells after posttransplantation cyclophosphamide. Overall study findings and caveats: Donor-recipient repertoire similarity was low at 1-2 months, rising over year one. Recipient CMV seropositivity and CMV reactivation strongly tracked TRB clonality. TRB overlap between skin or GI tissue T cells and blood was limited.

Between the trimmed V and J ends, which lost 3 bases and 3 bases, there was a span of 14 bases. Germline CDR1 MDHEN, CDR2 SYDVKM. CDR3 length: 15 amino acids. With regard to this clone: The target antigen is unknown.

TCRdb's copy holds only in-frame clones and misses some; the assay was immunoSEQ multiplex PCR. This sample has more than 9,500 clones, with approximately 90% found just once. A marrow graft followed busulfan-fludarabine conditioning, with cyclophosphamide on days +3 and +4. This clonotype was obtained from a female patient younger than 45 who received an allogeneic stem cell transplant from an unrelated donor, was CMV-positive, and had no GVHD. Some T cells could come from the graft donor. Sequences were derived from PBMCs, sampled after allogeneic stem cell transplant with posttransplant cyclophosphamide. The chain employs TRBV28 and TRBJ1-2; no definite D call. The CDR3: CASSFPRPFYYGYTF. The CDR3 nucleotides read TGTGCCAGCAGTTTTCCGAGGCCTTTTTACTATGGCTACACCTTC.